This T cell receptor (beta chain) was identified during a study of blood T cell repertoires in COVID-19. On the study more broadly: Some COVID-19 samples were acute and others convalescent; all came from the United States, Italy and Spain. Sources were T cells, B-cell-depleted T cells, or PBMCs; the material itself was cDNA or gDNA.

V lost 6 bases, J lost 4 bases, and 6 bases stayed unmatched. From germline, CDR1 is SGHTS and CDR2 YDEGEE. The length of the CDR3 is 15 residues. The authors' processing: Cell counts per sample came from amplifying reference gene primers. Only in-frame clones appear in the TCRdb table, and some are missing; sequencing was by immunoSEQ multiplex PCR. The D gene and trimming were derived from the DNA, and the V and J assignments and clone size from that table. The data show roughly 250,000 clones, 81% seen once. The table lists this clone with a few counts. The chain couples TRBV5-8 to TRBJ2-1; TRBD2 aligns across 11 bases. The receptor was isolated from a woman aged 60-75 years with active or convalescent COVID-19. The sample was peripheral blood. The CDR3 region has the DNA TGTGCCAGCACCTGGGGGACTAGCGGTTACAATGAGCAGTTCTTC. Its translation: CASTWGTSGYNEQFF.